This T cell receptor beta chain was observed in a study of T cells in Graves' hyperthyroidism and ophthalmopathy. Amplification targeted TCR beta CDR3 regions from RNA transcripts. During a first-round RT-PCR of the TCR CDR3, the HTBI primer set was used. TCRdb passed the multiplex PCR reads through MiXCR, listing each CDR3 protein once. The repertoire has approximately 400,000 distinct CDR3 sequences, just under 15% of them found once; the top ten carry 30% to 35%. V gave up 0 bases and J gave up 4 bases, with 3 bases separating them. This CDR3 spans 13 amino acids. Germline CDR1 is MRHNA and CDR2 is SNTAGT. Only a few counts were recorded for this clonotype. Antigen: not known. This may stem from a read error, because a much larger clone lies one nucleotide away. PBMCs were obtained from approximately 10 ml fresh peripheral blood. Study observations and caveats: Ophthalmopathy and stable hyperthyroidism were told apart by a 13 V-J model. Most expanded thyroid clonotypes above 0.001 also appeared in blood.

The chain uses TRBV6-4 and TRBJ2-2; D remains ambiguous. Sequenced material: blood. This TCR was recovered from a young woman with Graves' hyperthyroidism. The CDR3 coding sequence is TGTGCCAGCAGTGACTCGTCCACCGGGGAGCTGTTTTTT. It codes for CASSDSSTGELFF.